The rows below give T cell receptor beta chains drawn from one sample of a study of beta chain features in type 1 diabetes. Measured with immunoSEQ multiplex PCR; TCRdb has only the in-frame clones, and not every one. The sample shows just over 600,000 clones, about 16% of them seen only once. The source material was naive CD4+ T cells from blood. The receptors stem from a man between 18 and 29 years old in good health. Each CDR3 is given with its conserved first and last residue. D genes are given only for firm matches. Only part of the rows carry a size: once, few, many, or a class if the clone is expanded.

TGTGCCACCAGCAGAAACTCCCCTAGCACAGATACGCAGTATTTT	CATSRNSPSTDTQYF	TRBJ2-3	-	TRBV15	-
TGTGCCATCAGCCGGACAGGGGGTGAGGGTGAGCAGTTCTTC	CAISRTGGEGEQFF	TRBJ2-1	-	TRBV10-3	TRBD1
TGTGCCAGCAGCTTATCCCGGACGGGGCGGGTGAACTATGGCTACACCTTC	CASSLSRTGRVNYGYTF	TRBJ1-2	few	TRBV7-9	-
TGTGCCAGCAGCCTGGACAGGTACTCGTACGAGCAGTACTTC	CASSLDRYSYEQYF	TRBJ2-7	-	TRBV7-2	TRBD1
TGTGCCAGCAGGCCCCGGGACAGGGGAAGAGGAGAAAAACTGTTTTTT	CASRPRDRGRGEKLFF	TRBJ1-4	-	TRBV6-6	TRBD1
TGCAGCGTTGGGCAAGTCGAGGTTGGGACAAACATGAGAGGCTACACCTTC	CSVGQVEVGTNMRGYTF	TRBJ1-2	-	TRBV29-1	-
TGTGCCAGCAGGACCTTCAAGGGGAACTCTGGGGCCAACGTCCTGACTTTC	CASRTFKGNSGANVLTF	TRBJ2-6	-	TRBV11-2	-
TGTGCCAGCAGTAGACGGGTTCCGCCCGGGGCCAACGTCCTGACTTTC	CASSRRVPPGANVLTF	TRBJ2-6	few	TRBV7-9	-
TGTGCCAGCAGCGAACGGGACAGTCTACGGCAGTACTTC	CASSERDSLRQYF	TRBJ2-7	few	TRBV14	TRBD1
TGTGCCACCAGGGAAATTGGGTCCTACAATGAGCAGTTCTTC	CATREIGSYNEQFF	TRBJ2-1	-	TRBV6-5	-
TGTGCCAGCAGCGTAGGGGCAGAAAATCAGCCCCAGCATTTT	CASSVGAENQPQHF	TRBJ1-5	few	TRBV9	-
TGTGCCATCAGTGAGTCGCAGGTGACCGGGGAGCTGTTTTTT	CAISESQVTGELFF	TRBJ2-2	many	TRBV10-3	-
TGTGCCAGCTCATCCCCCGACAGGTTCAGGGGCTACACCTTC	CASSSPDRFRGYTF	TRBJ1-2	-	TRBV7-2	-
TGTGCCAGCAGTGAAGCAGCGGCGGATTATCAGCCCCAGCATTTT	CASSEAAADYQPQHF	TRBJ1-5	few	TRBV6-1	-
TGTGCCAGCAGGACCCCCCTTCCAAGCTCCTACGAGCAGTACTTC	CASRTPLPSSYEQYF	TRBJ2-7	-	TRBV28	-
TGTGCCAGCAGCTTCCCCCGGGACAGCAACTATGGCTACACCTTC	CASSFPRDSNYGYTF	TRBJ1-2	few	TRBV7-8	TRBD1
TGTGCCAGCAGCTTGGGACAGCGCCCCGCTAACTATGGCTACACCTTC	CASSLGQRPANYGYTF	TRBJ1-2	few	TRBV5-6	-
TGCGCCAGCAGCCATCCGGACACCTATAATTCACCCCTCCACTTT	CASSHPDTYNSPLHF	TRBJ1-6	-	TRBV4-3	-
TGTGCCAGCACCCCGACTAGCGGGAGACCAGATACGCAGTATTTT	CASTPTSGRPDTQYF	TRBJ2-3	few	TRBV25-1	TRBD2
TGTGCCAGCTCACTAGGGACTTGGGGGAATTCACCCCTCCACTTT	CASSLGTWGNSPLHF	TRBJ1-6	-	TRBV18	-
TGTGCCAGCAGCCCCCGGGGGGGAGCCAAAAACATTCAGTACTTC	CASSPRGGAKNIQYF	TRBJ2-4	few	TRBV28	TRBD2
TGTGCCTGGAGTAATCTAGCGGGACCCACAGATACGCAGTATTTT	CAWSNLAGPTDTQYF	TRBJ2-3	few	TRBV30	TRBD2
TGTGCCAGCAGTAAGGGTCCCAATACGCAGTATTTT	CASSKGPNTQYF	TRBJ2-3	-	TRBV13	-
TGTGCCAGCAGCTTCCCAGGCTGGAATGAAAAACTGTTTTTT	CASSFPGWNEKLFF	TRBJ1-4	few	TRBV7-2	-
TGTGCCAGCAGCCGCCTTCCGGGGGGATTTACAGAGACCCAGTACTTC	CASSRLPGGFTETQYF	TRBJ2-5	-	TRBV14	TRBD2
TGTGCCAGCTCACCGGGTAGGGGAAACACTGAAGCTTTCTTT	CASSPGRGNTEAFF	TRBJ1-1	few	TRBV18	-
TGTGCCAGCAGCTTCCGGGACAGGGGCACTGAAGCTTTCTTT	CASSFRDRGTEAFF	TRBJ1-1	few	TRBV7-8	TRBD1
TGTGCCAGCAGCTTTAGACTACAGGGGGCGATGGATAATTCACCCCTCCACTTT	CASSFRLQGAMDNSPLHF	TRBJ1-6	-	TRBV5-6	TRBD1
TGTGCCAGCAGTCCCCGGACTAGCGGACAGTACAATGAGCAGTTCTTC	CASSPRTSGQYNEQFF	TRBJ2-1	-	TRBV25-1	TRBD2
TGTGCCAGCAGCCCCCTGTTTGGGACCCAGTACTTC	CASSPLFGTQYF	TRBJ2-5	few	TRBV27	-
TGTGCCAGCAGTGGTCAGGGGCGCCCGGATGGCTACACCTTC	CASSGQGRPDGYTF	TRBJ1-2	-	TRBV6-1	-
TGTGCCAGCAGTCAATGGGGCTATGGCTACACCTTC	CASSQWGYGYTF	TRBJ1-2	few	TRBV6-5	-
TGTGCCAGCAGCCTACAGGGTCTCCCCACAGATACGCAGTATTTT	CASSLQGLPTDTQYF	TRBJ2-3	-	TRBV7-9	-
TGTGCCAGCAGTCCAGATCCAGGGGCTCCCTACGAGCAGTACTTC	CASSPDPGAPYEQYF	TRBJ2-7	-	TRBV6-5	-
TGTGCCAGCAGCCTCGGACAGGGGCGCCGGGGCTACACCTTC	CASSLGQGRRGYTF	TRBJ1-2	few	TRBV7-2	TRBD1
TGCAGCGTTTTGGGTCTCTTCTGGGGGCCCGGGGAAGCTTTCTTT	CSVLGLFWGPGEAFF	TRBJ1-1	few	TRBV29-1	-
TGTGCCAGCAGTTCAGTAAGGCAGTTCTTC	CASSSVRQFF	TRBJ2-1	few	TRBV28	-
TGTGCCAGTAGTAGTACTAGCGGGGGGTACAGTGAGCAGTTCTTC	CASSSTSGGYSEQFF	TRBJ2-1	-	TRBV19	TRBD2
TGTGCCAGCTCTGCGGGGTCAAACACTGAAGCTTTCTTT	CASSAGSNTEAFF	TRBJ1-1	-	TRBV18	-
TGTGCCAGTAGTACCCTGGGACCTTACTCCTACGAGCAGTACTTC	CASSTLGPYSYEQYF	TRBJ2-7	few	TRBV19	-
TGTGCCAGCAGCGTCGAGAGGAACACTGAAGCTTTCTTT	CASSVERNTEAFF	TRBJ1-1	-	TRBV9	-
TGTGCCAGCAGTTTGGACCCAAACTATGGCTACACCTTC	CASSLDPNYGYTF	TRBJ1-2	-	TRBV6-6	-
TGTGCCAGCAGATCCACAGGGTTCTACGAGCAGTACTTC	CASRSTGFYEQYF	TRBJ2-7	-	TRBV28	-
TGCGCCAGCAGCTTGGCTCTGGAAACAGATACGCAGTATTTT	CASSLALETDTQYF	TRBJ2-3	few	TRBV5-1	-
TGTGCCAGCAGGGGCGGGACTAGCTTCAATGAGCAGTTCTTC	CASRGGTSFNEQFF	TRBJ2-1	few	TRBV7-2	TRBD2
TGCAGTGCTAGGGTGGGGACTGAAGCTTTCTTT	CSARVGTEAFF	TRBJ1-1	-	TRBV20-1	-
TGTGCCAGCAGGGCTAGCGGGGCGTTCACAGATACGCAGTATTTT	CASRASGAFTDTQYF	TRBJ2-3	-	TRBV2	TRBD2
TGCGCCAGCAGCCCGCCGCTAGCATATGAGCAGTTCTTC	CASSPPLAYEQFF	TRBJ2-1	many	TRBV4-1	-
TGTGCCAGCAGCGTGCTTGGGTCTGACACTGAAGCTTTCTTT	CASSVLGSDTEAFF	TRBJ1-1	-	TRBV9	-
TGTGCCAGCAGCCCCGTAGCGGGGGGGCCCCAAGATACGCAGTATTTT	CASSPVAGGPQDTQYF	TRBJ2-3	-	TRBV7-2	TRBD2
TGTGCCAGCAGCAATAGGGGGCCTAGTAACGATGAGCAGTTCTTC	CASSNRGPSNDEQFF	TRBJ2-1	few	TRBV7-8	TRBD1
TGTGCCAGCAGCGTCTCCGGGGGAGGGCACCAAGAGACCCAGTACTTC	CASSVSGGGHQETQYF	TRBJ2-5	-	TRBV9	TRBD2
TGTGCCAGCAGCCAAGGAGGACAGACCCAAGAGACCCAGTACTTC	CASSQGGQTQETQYF	TRBJ2-5	-	TRBV4-2	-
TGTGCCAGCAGGGGGGACTGGACTAATGAAAAACTGTTTTTT	CASRGDWTNEKLFF	TRBJ1-4	few	TRBV7-8	-